This T cell receptor (beta chain) was sequenced during a study of blood T cell repertoires in COVID-19. On the study more broadly: PBMCs, B-cell-depleted T cells, or T cells were the source of the cDNA or gDNA that made up the material.

TCRdb keeps only in-frame clones here, not all; method: immunoSEQ multiplex PCR. The sample consists of 300,000 or so clones, more than 75% of them appearing once. V dropped 2 bases and J dropped 5 bases, with 16 bases sitting between them. Per germline, CDR1 GTSNPN and CDR2 SVGIG (reference sequence). The CDR3 length is 15 residues. Before being deemed recovered, Cohort 3 donors had two negative PCRs, clearance, or symptom resolution. The source material was PBMCs or T cells enriched from blood (not recorded which). The rearrangement uses TRBV30 and TRBJ1-5, with a weak D call TRBD1 (6 bases). The TCR was taken from a man aged 55 to 70 who had recovered from COVID-19. CDR3 coding DNA: TGTGCCTGGAGTCGCCGGGACACCATTCATCAGCCCCAGCATTTT. This sequence encodes CAWSRRDTIHQPQHF.